The 13 T cell receptor beta chains listed next were all sequenced from one sample in a study of radiotherapy plus CTLA-4 blockade in lung cancer. Data came from immunoSEQ multiplex PCR; TCRdb stores just in-frame clones and leaves some out. The sample records 100,000 or so clones, over 80% being singletons. Sequencing was performed on peripheral blood, taken from a patient treated with radiotherapy plus ipilimumab. The receptor source for this set is a human donor with non-small cell lung cancer that progressed on radiotherapy plus ipilimumab.

The chain joins TRBV2 to TRBJ2-1, with a weak D call TRBD2 (5 bases). Deletions cut 4 bases from V and 6 bases from J, with 7 bases between. Germline V gene lookup returns CDR1 SNHLY and CDR2 FYNNEI. This CDR3 is built from 12 residues. The CDR3 sequence is CASSASFNEQFF. The CDR3 DNA sequence: TGTGCCAGCAGTGCTAGCTTCAATGAGCAGTTCTTC.

J is TRBJ1-2 and V is TRBV12-5; maybe TRBD1 (6 bases). Trimming pared 6 bases from V and 9 bases from J, leaving 17 bases between. The CDR3 runs 13 residues. Germline V gene lookup returns CDR1 LGHNT and CDR2 FRNRAP. In nucleotides, the CDR3 is TGTGCTAGTGGGACACAGGGAAGCCCTCGCTACACCTTC. Residues: CASGTQGSPRYTF.

This clone was seen more than once but under ten times. The chain links TRBV28 to TRBJ1-5; unclear D gene. V was pared by 4 bases and J by 0 bases, with 10 bases between. This CDR3 has 15 residues. Germline V gene sequence: CDR1 MDHEN, CDR2 SYDVKM. CDR3 protein: CASSSGLYSNQPQHF. CDR3 DNA: TGTGCCAGCAGTTCCGGCCTTTATAGCAATCAGCCCCAGCATTTT.

A single count supports this clone. The V and J genes are TRBV20-1 and TRBJ1-2; D ambiguous. The CDR3 has 10 residues. From germline, CDR1 is DFQATT and CDR2 SNEGSKA (reference sequence). V dropped 3 bases and J dropped 7 bases, with 6 bases sitting between them. DNA for the CDR3: TGCAGTGCTAGGGCGGCTGGCTACACCTTC. Amino acids: CSARAAGYTF.

About this clone itself: Mismatch with germline at one junction end may stem from a read error. Other DNA sequences of this sample code for an identical CDR3. The gene calls are TRBV19 and TRBJ1-1; 8 nucleotides agree with TRBD1. The CDR3 sequence is 13 residues long. Per germline, CDR1 LNHDA and CDR2 SQIVND (reference sequence). The CDR3 region has the DNA TGTGCCAGTAGTATTGACAGGGGTACTGAAGCTTTCTTC. It encodes CASSIDRGTEAFF.

CDR3 in amino acids: CASSQGDKRTDTQYF. DNA of the CDR3: TGTGCCAGCAGCCAAGGGGACAAACGCACAGATACGCAGTATTTT. This chain joins TRBV14 and TRBJ2-3; TRBD1 is a possible D gene (6 bases). Looked up from germline, CDR1 is SGHDN and CDR2 is FVKESK. Trimming removed 1 base from V and 1 base from J, with 9 bases in between. CDR3 size: 15 residues. Looking up the rest from reference TRBV14 and TRBJ2-3 gives the full variable domain: EAGVTQFPSHSVIEKGQTVTLRCDPISGHDNLYWYRRVMGKEIKFLLHFVKESKQDESGMPNNRFLAERTGGTYSTLKVQPAELEDSGVYFCASSQGDKRTDTQYFGPGTRLTVL.

V usage is TRBV5-4 and J usage is TRBJ2-7; no firm D call. The CDR3 runs 14 residues. Germline V gene sequence: CDR1 SGHNT, CDR2 YYREEE (reference sequence). Trimming stripped 0 bases from V and 3 bases from J, with 10 bases between. CDR3 loop: CASSLGSTLYEQYF. The CDR3 region has the DNA TGTGCCAGCAGCTTGGGCAGTACGCTCTACGAGCAGTACTTC. Full variable domain (outside the CDR3, taken from reference TRBV5-4 and TRBJ2-7): ETGVTQSPTHLIKTRGQQVTLRCSSQSGHNTVSWYQQALGQGPQFIFQYYREEENGRGNFPPRFSGLQFPNYSSELNVNALELDDSALYLCASSLGSTLYEQYFGPGTRLTVT.

This chain joins TRBV19 and TRBJ2-7; D is perhaps TRBD1 (6 bases). The CDR3 runs 15 residues. Germline V lookup: CDR1 LNHDA, CDR2 SQIVND (reference sequence). The V and J ends lost 5 bases and 9 bases respectively, with 23 bases between them. CDR3 in DNA: TGTGCCAGTAGTCTAAATACAGGGTCCCCAGCCGGGCAGTACTTC. Translating it yields CASSLNTGSPAGQYF.

The J gene is TRBJ2-3, the V gene TRBV7-2; 10 bases map to TRBD2. Germline V gene sequence: CDR1 SGHTA, CDR2 FQGNSA. The V and J ends lost 4 bases and 4 bases, in that order; junction bases with no gene match: 14. CDR3 length equals 18 residues. The DNA for the CDR3 is TGTGCCAGCAGCTCCCCAGGAGGGAGCGGGAGGGCCTCAGATACGCAGTATTTT. Translated, it gives CASSSPGGSGRASDTQYF.

V usage is TRBV2 and J usage is TRBJ1-2, with no clear D. This CDR3 spans 13 amino acids. Germline V lookup: CDR1 SNHLY, CDR2 FYNNEI. Trimming removed 7 bases from V and 4 bases from J, with 13 bases in between. CDR3 in amino acids: CASTVWVLYGYTF. The CDR3 nucleotides read TGTGCCAGCACAGTCTGGGTCCTCTATGGCTACACCTTC.

The rearrangement uses TRBV4-1 and TRBJ2-1; D unclear. CDR1 and CDR2 from the germline V gene are MGHRA and YSYEKL. Between the trimmed V and J ends, which lost 0 bases and 6 bases, there was a span of 9 bases. The length of the CDR3 is 14 residues. CDR3 protein: CASSQDGYSNEQFF. The CDR3 nucleotides are TGCGCCAGCAGCCAAGATGGGTACTCCAATGAGCAGTTCTTC.

The CDR3 bases are TGTGCCAGCATACAACGGTTCCGAAGTGGCTACACCTTC. Its translation is CASIQRFRSGYTF. The rearrangement joins TRBV2 to TRBJ1-2; D unresolved. The germline gives CDR1 SNHLY, CDR2 FYNNEI. CDR3 size: 13 residues. V lost 7 bases, J lost 7 bases, and 16 bases lay in between.

With respect to this clone: Additional DNA sequences in this sample encode the identical CDR3. V and J are TRBV4-3 and TRBJ2-2; a possible D gene is TRBD2 (5 bases). The CDR3 runs to 14 residues. The germline V and J ends were trimmed by 3 bases and 2 bases, with 7 bases remaining between them. In germline, CDR1 is LGHNA, CDR2 YSLEER. Written as DNA, the CDR3 is TGCGCCAGCAGCCAGAGGGTAAACACCGGGGAGCTGTTTTTT. Its translation is CASSQRVNTGELFF.